This T cell receptor (beta chain) was captured in a study of OX40 agonist ivuxolimab in advanced cancers. Study-level points and caveats: Some of the lowest clonal expansion was seen in partial responders at 0.1-3.0 mg/kg. Fewer expanded clones were found on average in CD4+ than in CD8+ T cells.

The CDR3 is 15 amino acids. Trimming cost V 4 bases and J 2 bases, with 15 bases left between them. Per germline, CDR1 SGDLS and CDR2 YYNGEE. In regard to this clone: The antigen is undetermined.

Sequencing was performed with immunoSEQ multiplex PCR; in TCRdb, only in-frame clones are kept and a portion is missing. Seen here are more than 80,000 clones, approximately 91% observed once, and the top ten hold more than 0.65%. Autoimmune disease history or systemic immunosuppression led to patients being barred. This TCR came from an adult with an advanced solid tumor such as melanoma, head and neck, liver or kidney cancer. The chain combines TRBV9 with TRBJ1-1, with D perhaps TRBD1 (5 bases). Here the sequenced sample was CD4+ or CD8+ T cells sorted from blood, taken in a trial of the OX40 agonist ivuxolimab. CDR3 sequence reads: CASSQGAFRNTEAFF. The CDR3 DNA is TGTGCCAGCAGCCAAGGGGCATTTCGAAACACTGAAGCTTTCTTT.